This record covers a single TCR beta chain. This clonotype was observed a few times. Its binding antigen is unknown. The sample holds no much larger clone one base away, and base qualities are not on file. These data are taken from a study of human T cells and chemical hapten exposure (dated by TCRdb to the early 2020s). The study in broad terms: For sensitization, 2% DPC in acetone was applied to a 2 cm by 2 cm area of upper inner arm skin. Libraries were pooled for sequencing, and variation in per-sample TCR yields was attributed mainly to small differences in library volumes within the pool. Patch testing was done on the upper back using Finn chambers containing 0.01% DPC, and results were scored after 6 days according to International Contact Dermatitis Research Group standards. Blood for TCR sequencing was provided by twenty-nine alopecia patients at one to four time points (pre-sensitization, 2, 6 and 24 weeks). Peripheral blood TCR repertoire changes were tracked in vivo in alopecia patients during primary and secondary sensitization to the hapten diphenylcyclopropenone (DPC). The patient cohort, mostly female, included alopecia areata with under or over 50% scalp involvement, alopecia totalis and alopecia universalis. Patients additionally received weekly therapeutic DPC doses to the scalp throughout the roughly 26-week study period. Blood was sampled from patients pre-sensitization (week 0) and at 2, 6 and about 24 weeks after DPC sensitization.

The CDR3, cysteine through phenylalanine, is 15 amino acids long. CDR3 DNA only is kept here, 45 bases in frame from base 1. Ends trimmed: V by 4 bases, J by 3 bases; bases unmatched to a gene: 9. The germline V gene (reference sequence) sets CDR1 to SGHNT and CDR2 to YYREEE. Taken with the paper, the label for time point translates to: patch test 3, about 24 weeks after DPC sensitization. This sample's treatment or condition label indicates: therapeutic diphenylcyclopropenone sensitization with weekly scalp DPC. Blood at each patch-test visit was drawn before the patch test was applied. Patients were eligible if aged 18 to 70, diagnosed with alopecia and judged suitable for DPC therapy, and pregnant patients were excluded. Total RNA was isolated from unfractionated whole blood collected in Tempus Blood RNA tubes. Broader findings and caveats from the paper: Because all patients had alopecia, a presumed autoimmune disease, the immune response of the patients might differ from that of healthy individuals. After repeated subsampling, the strength of the expansion versus patch-test correlation and the threshold at which it became significant changed. Expanded TCRs formed significantly more large CDR3 similarity clusters than pre-sensitization or healthy control sets, consistent with antigen-driven responses. The number of TCRs above 1 in 1000 frequency did not change with DPC sensitization; there was no evidence of global repertoire structure alterations. Patch test score correlated positively with the number of PT1 expanded TCRs, reaching significance at thresholds 8, 16 and 32 but not at 4.

The method was RACE. Instrument on record: NextSeq 500. During library preparation, unique molecular identifiers were attached to individual cDNA molecules so that TCRs could be counted in a quantitative, reproducible way. For every blood RNA sample, sequencing covered both the TCR alpha and TCR beta chains. The study's processing was this. The median number of TCRs per sample was 90,000 to 100,000, ranging from about 23,224 to 750,000. V, J and CDR3 annotation of the TCR reads was carried out using the Decombinator software suite. For PS versus PT1 abundance plots, all samples were subsampled to the same number of TCRs (28,000). TCRs were defined as expanded if absent before sensitization and observed at least eight times at the 2-week time point. TCRdb trimmed the raw reads at Q25, called clones with MiXCR and kept productive beta chains. Every distinct CDR3 protein forms one entry, paired with its most common genes and DNA. TCRdb's processing, not the authors' own work, is the source of the V and J calls. Here the sample has roughly 90,000 distinct CDR3 sequences; roughly 10% occur a single time. Around 1% of the sample belongs to the ten largest clones.

This receptor was obtained from a woman aged 25 to 45 with alopecia areata. Some clones in this sample may be carry-over from other donors' samples. The sequence is built from TRBV5-4 and TRBJ2-7; 8 central bases correspond to TRBD1. The material was whole blood, obtained in connection with sensitization to the hapten diphenylcyclopropenone (DPC). CDR3 sequence: CASSQPGTGNYEQYF. The nucleotide sequence is TGTGCCAGCAGCCAACCCGGGACAGGCAACTACGAGCAGTACTTC. The CDR3, completed at both ends by the reference TRBV5-4 and TRBJ2-7 genes, gives the full variable domain ETGVTQSPTHLIKTRGQQVTLRCSSQSGHNTVSWYQQALGQGPQFIFQYYREEENGRGNFPPRFSGLQFPNYSSELNVNALELDDSALYLCASSQPGTGNYEQYFGPGTRLTVT.